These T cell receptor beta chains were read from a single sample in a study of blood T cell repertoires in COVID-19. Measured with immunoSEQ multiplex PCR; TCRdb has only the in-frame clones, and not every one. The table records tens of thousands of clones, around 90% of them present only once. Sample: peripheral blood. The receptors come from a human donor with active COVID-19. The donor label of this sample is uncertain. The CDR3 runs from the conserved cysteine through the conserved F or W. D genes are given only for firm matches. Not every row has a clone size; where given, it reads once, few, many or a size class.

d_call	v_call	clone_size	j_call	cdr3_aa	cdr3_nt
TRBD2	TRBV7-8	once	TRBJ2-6	CASSHWGSGRTGANVLTF	TGTGCCAGCAGCCACTGGGGTAGCGGGAGGACTGGGGCCAACGTCCTGACTTTC
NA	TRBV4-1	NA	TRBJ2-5	CASSHAGGGPPQETQYF	TGCGCCAGCAGCCACGCTGGGGGGGGGCCCCCACAAGAGACCCAGTACTTC
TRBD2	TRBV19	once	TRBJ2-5	CASSIGAGGIETQYF	TGTGCCAGTAGTATAGGGGCGGGGGGTATAGAGACCCAGTACTTC
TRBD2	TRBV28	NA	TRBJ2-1	CASSFVGGRAKDEQFF	TGTGCCAGCAGTTTTGTGGGGGGGAGGGCCAAAGATGAGCAGTTCTTC
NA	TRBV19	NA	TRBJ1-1	CASSISGLDTEAFF	TGTGCCAGTAGTATTTCGGGGTTAGACACTGAAGCTTTCTTT
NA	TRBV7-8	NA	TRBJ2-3	CASSLARVTDTQYF	TGTGCCAGCAGCTTAGCGCGGGTCACAGATACGCAGTATTTT
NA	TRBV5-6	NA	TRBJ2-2	CASSFQGIAGELFF	TGTGCCAGCAGCTTTCAGGGGATCGCCGGGGAGCTGTTTTTT
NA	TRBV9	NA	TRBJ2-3	CASSALISTDTQYF	TGTGCCAGCAGCGCCTTAATAAGCACAGATACGCAGTATTTT
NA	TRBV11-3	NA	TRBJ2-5	CASSLGVPGPQTQYF	TGTGCCAGCAGCTTAGGGGTTCCGGGTCCACAGACCCAGTACTTC
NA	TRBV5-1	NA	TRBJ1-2	CASSFYWEGGYTF	TGCGCCAGCAGCTTTTACTGGGAGGGAGGCTACACCTTC
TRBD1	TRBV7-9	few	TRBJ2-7	CASSLGMGQGTYEQYF	TGTGCCAGCAGCTTAGGGATGGGACAGGGGACCTACGAGCAGTACTTC
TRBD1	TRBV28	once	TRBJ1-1	CASRTGTGRAAEAFF	TGTGCCAGCAGGACCGGGACAGGGAGAGCAGCTGAAGCTTTCTTT
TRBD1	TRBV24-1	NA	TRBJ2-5	CATSVHRGFQETQYF	TGTGCCACCAGTGTGCACAGGGGCTTTCAAGAGACCCAGTACTTC
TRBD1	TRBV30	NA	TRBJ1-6	CASHRTGRSYNSPLHF	TGTGCCTCCCACCGGACAGGGAGGTCCTATAATTCACCCCTCCACTTT
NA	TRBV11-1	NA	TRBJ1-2	CASSQEANYGYTF	TGTGCCAGCAGCCAGGAGGCTAACTATGGCTACACCTTC
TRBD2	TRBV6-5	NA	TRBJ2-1	CATGTSGRYNEQFF	TGTGCCACCGGGACTAGCGGGCGCTACAATGAGCAGTTCTTC
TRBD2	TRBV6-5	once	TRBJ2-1	CATKRTSGNNEQFF	TGTGCCACGAAGCGGACTAGCGGTAACAATGAGCAGTTCTTC
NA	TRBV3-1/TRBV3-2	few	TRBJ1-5	CASSQDWGGMKSNQPQHF	TGTGCCAGCAGCCAAGATTGGGGGGGAATGAAGAGTAATCAGCCCCAGCATTTT
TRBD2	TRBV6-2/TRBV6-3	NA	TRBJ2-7	CASSWAGRDYEQYF	TGTGCCAGCAGTTGGGCGGGGAGGGACTACGAGCAGTACTTC
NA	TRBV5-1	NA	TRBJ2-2	CASSPRGTNTGELFF	TGCGCCAGCAGCCCGAGGGGGACCAACACCGGGGAGCTGTTTTTT
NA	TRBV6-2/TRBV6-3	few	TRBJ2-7	CASSYEGYEQYF	TGTGCCAGCAGTTACGAGGGCTACGAGCAGTACTTC
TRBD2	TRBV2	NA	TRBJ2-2	CASRGTSGSTGELFF	TGTGCCAGCAGGGGGACTAGCGGAAGCACCGGGGAGCTGTTTTTT
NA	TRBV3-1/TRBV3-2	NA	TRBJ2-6	CASSQAGLGGANVLTF	TGTGCCAGCAGCCAAGCGGGTCTCGGTGGGGCCAACGTCCTGACTTTC
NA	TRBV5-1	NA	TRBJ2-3	CASSLDAVAQYF	TGCGCCAGCAGCTTGGATGCAGTGGCGCAGTATTTT
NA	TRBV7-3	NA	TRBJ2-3	CASSPGTLTTDTQYF	TGTGCCAGCAGCCCCGGGACTCTAACCACAGATACGCAGTATTTT
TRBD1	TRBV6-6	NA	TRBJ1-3	CASSAQQGEYF	TGTGCCAGCAGCGCGCAACAGGGGGAATATTTT
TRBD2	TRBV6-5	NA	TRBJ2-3	CASGRGGEEDTQYF	TGTGCCAGCGGGCGCGGGGGAGAGGAAGATACGCAGTATTTT
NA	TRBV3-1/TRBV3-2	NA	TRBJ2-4	CASSQGRAWNIQYF	TGTGCCAGCAGCCAAGGTCGAGCCTGGAACATTCAGTACTTC
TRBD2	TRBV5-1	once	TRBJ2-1	CASSGRGLGDNEQFF	TGCGCCAGCAGCGGGAGGGGACTAGGGGACAATGAGCAGTTCTTC
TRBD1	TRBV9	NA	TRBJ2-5	CASSGTGVGETQYF	TGTGCCAGCAGCGGCACAGGGGTAGGGGAGACCCAGTACTTC
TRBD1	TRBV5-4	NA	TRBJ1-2	CASSSGTGWRRYGYTF	TGTGCCAGCAGCTCCGGGACAGGATGGAGGAGGTATGGCTACACCTTC
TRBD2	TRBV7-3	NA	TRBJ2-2	CASSVTSGGPNGGTGELFF	TGTGCCAGCAGCGTTACTAGCGGGGGGCCAAACGGTGGCACCGGGGAGCTGTTTTTT
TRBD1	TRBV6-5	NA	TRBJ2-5	CASSYPVGQGWTQYF	TGTGCCAGCAGTTACCCTGTGGGACAGGGGTGGACCCAGTACTTC
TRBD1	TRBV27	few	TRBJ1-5	CASSPHSGGTGNQPQHF	TGTGCCAGCAGCCCTCACTCAGGGGGGACAGGGAATCAGCCCCAGCATTTT
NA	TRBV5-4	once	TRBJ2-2	CASSFGPLGGNTGELFF	TGTGCCAGCAGCTTCGGACCGTTGGGAGGGAACACCGGGGAGCTGTTTTTT
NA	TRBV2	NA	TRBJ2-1	CASQGYNEQFF	TGTGCCAGCCAGGGTTACAATGAGCAGTTCTTC
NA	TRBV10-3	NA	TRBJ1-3	CAISEQQGSGNTIYF	TGTGCCATCAGTGAGCAACAGGGCTCTGGAAACACCATATATTTT
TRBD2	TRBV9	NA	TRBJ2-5	CASSVGAGGPSETQYF	TGTGCCAGCAGCGTAGGAGCGGGAGGGCCCTCAGAAACCCAGTACTTC
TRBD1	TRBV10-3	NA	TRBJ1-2	CATTGTGLNYGYTF	TGTGCCACAACCGGGACAGGTTTAAACTATGGCTACACCTTC
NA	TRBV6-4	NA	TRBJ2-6	CASSDGLSGANVLTF	TGTGCCAGCAGTGACGGACTATCTGGGGCCAACGTCCTGACTTTC
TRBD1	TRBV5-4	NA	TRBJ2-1	CASSLGDRVDEQFF	TGTGCCAGCAGCTTGGGGGACAGGGTGGATGAGCAGTTCTTC
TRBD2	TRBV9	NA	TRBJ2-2	CASTSLAVGTGELFF	TGTGCCAGCACTTCTCTAGCGGTCGGCACCGGGGAGCTGTTTTTT
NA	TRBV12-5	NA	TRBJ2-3	CASGSRGSTDTQYF	TGTGCTAGTGGTTCCCGGGGTAGCACAGATACGCAGTATTTT
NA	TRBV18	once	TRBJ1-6	CASSPDIYNSPLHF	TGTGCCAGCTCACCGGACATCTATAATTCACCCCTCCACTTT